This T cell receptor beta chain was found in a study of blood T cell repertoires in COVID-19 (dated by TCRdb to about 2020). Describing the broader study: Collaborator samples came from the United States, Italy and Spain and covered acute and convalescent phases of COVID-19. The prospective study material was composed of cDNA or gDNA derived from T cells, B-cell-depleted T cells, or PBMCs. Deeply sampled blood TCRbeta repertoires from subjects exposed to, actively infected with, or recovered from COVID-19 were included in the dataset. A freely available public database, intended as a resource for researchers studying the immune response to SARS-CoV-2, is where the repertoires were released. The samples were drawn from the first 160 participants of the ongoing ImmuneRACE study and from some 1,300 subjects provided by 6 global collaborators. The sample metadata nearly always contained a de-identified subject ID, COVID-19 status, age in years and sex. Where available, HLA class I and class II types were obtained from metadata supplied by the sample provider rather than from assay-based typing.

V loses 5 bases, J loses 14 bases, and the germline ends lie 20 bases apart. The CDR3 holds 13 amino acids from the cysteine to the phenylalanine. The CDR3 DNA has 39 bases and is translated from base 1. Looking up the germline V gene yields CDR1 SGHVS and CDR2 FQNEAQ. On the study overall, not on this receptor specifically: How much clinical and demographic metadata was included differed by source and by participant, and the metadata was provided uncurated.

Collaborating institutions collected whole blood in K2EDTA tubes following their own protocols. For TCRbeta analysis, collaborators shipped samples as frozen whole blood, isolated PBMCs, or DNA extracted from either of those sample types. Worth noting for this clone: The clone's antigen remains unknown. No per-base quality is available; no much larger clone lies one base away.

TCRbeta CDR3 regions were amplified from genomic DNA using the immunoSEQ Assay, a bias-controlled multiplex PCR. The study's own analysis went as follows. The number of nucleated cells in each sample was estimated from the amplification of reference gene primers within the assay. To quantify the absolute abundance of each unique TCRbeta CDR3 rearrangement, sequence reads were collapsed and filtered. For each sample, productive Simpson clonality was calculated by taking the square root of Simpson's diversity index across productive rearrangements. The clones in this table, taken by TCRdb from immuneACCESS, are in-frame only. Not every clone is retained; where verified, under half of the shortfall comes from an unresolved V gene, and the cause of the rest is unknown. That table is the source of V, J and clone size, and D and trimming were worked out from the DNA. Recorded for this sample are 180,000 or so clones; about nine tenths of them occurred a single time. The ten largest clones add up to roughly 3.3% of the sample.

This TCR derives from a man between 65 and 85 years old with acute or convalescent COVID-19. The V gene is TRBV7-8 and the J gene is TRBJ2-3; tentative D gene TRBD1, with 5 bases matching. The sample comprised peripheral blood. The CDR3 is CASSPERGLAGYF. The DNA is TGTGCCAGCAGCCCAGAAAGGGGCCTGGCTGGGTATTTT.